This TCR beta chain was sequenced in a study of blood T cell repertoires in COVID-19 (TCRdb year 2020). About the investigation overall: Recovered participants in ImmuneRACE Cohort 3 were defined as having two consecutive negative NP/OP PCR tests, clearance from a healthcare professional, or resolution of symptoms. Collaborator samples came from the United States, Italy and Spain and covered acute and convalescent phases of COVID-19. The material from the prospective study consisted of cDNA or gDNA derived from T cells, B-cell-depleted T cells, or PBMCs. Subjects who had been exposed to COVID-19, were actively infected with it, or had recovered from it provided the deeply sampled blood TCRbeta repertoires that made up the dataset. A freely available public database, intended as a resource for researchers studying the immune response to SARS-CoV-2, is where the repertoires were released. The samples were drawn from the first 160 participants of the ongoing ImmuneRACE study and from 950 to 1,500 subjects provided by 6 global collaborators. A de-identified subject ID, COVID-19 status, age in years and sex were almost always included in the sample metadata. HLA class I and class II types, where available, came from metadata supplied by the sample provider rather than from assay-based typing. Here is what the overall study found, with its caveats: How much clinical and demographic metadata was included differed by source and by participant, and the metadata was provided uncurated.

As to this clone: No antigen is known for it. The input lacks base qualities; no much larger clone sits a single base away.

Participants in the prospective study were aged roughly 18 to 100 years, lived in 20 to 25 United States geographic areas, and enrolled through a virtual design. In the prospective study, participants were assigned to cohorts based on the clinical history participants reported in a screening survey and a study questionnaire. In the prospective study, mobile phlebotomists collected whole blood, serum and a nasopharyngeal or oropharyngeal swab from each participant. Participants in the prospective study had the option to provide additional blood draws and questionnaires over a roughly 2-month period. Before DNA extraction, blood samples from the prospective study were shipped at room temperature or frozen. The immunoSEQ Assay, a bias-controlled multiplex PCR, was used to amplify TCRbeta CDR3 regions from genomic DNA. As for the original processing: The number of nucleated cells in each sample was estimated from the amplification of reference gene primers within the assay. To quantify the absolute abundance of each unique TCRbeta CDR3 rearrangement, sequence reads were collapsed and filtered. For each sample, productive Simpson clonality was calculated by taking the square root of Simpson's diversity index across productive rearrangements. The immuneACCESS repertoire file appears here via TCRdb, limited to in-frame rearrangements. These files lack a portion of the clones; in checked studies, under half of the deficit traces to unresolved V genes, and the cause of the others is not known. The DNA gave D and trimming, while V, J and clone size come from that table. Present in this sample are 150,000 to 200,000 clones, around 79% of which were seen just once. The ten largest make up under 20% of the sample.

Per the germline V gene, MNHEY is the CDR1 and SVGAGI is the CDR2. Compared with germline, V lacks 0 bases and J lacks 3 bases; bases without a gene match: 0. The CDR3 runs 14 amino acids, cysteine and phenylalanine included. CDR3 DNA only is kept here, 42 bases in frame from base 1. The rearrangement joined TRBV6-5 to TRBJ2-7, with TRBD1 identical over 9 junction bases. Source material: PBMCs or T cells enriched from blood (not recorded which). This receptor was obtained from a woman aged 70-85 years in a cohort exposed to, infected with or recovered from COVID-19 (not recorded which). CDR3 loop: CASSYSTGGYEQYF. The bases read TGTGCCAGCAGTTACTCGACAGGGGGCTACGAGCAGTACTTC.